The sequence of this T cell receptor beta chain was determined in a study of blood T cell repertoires in COVID-19. Study information: Donors in the United States, Italy and Spain gave samples during acute or convalescent COVID-19. T cells, B-cell-depleted T cells, or PBMCs provided the cDNA or gDNA that served as material.

In the original processing: Estimation of nucleated cell counts relied on the amplification of reference gene primers. This table comes from immunoSEQ multiplex PCR, and its TCRdb copy is limited to in-frame clones, with some not included. That table is the source of V, J and clone size, and D and trimming were worked out from the DNA. Of 300,000 to 400,000 clones in the sample, roughly 89% are singletons; the top ten hold approximately 10%. Trimming cost V 5 bases and J 1 base, with 15 bases left between them. The CDR3 covers 16 residues. Looked up from germline, CDR1 is KGHSH and CDR2 is LQKENI. The Seattle patients joined while their infection was active and were tracked longitudinally afterward.

Source material: peripheral blood. The sequence derives from a man aged 25-40 years with COVID-19, enrolled during active disease. This rearrangement joins TRBV18 to TRBJ1-5, with a weak D call TRBD1 (6 bases). The CDR3 sequence: CASSVQGGGSNQPQHF. The DNA of the CDR3 is TGTGCCAGCTCAGTTCAGGGAGGGGGAAGCAATCAGCCCCAGCATTTT.